The entry below gives a single T cell receptor beta chain sequence along with its context. In the authors' methods: Using reference gene primer amplification, nucleated cell counts were estimated. The assay was immunoSEQ multiplex PCR, and TCRdb's table has in-frame clones only and misses some. V, J and clone size derive from that table, while D and trimming were established from the DNA sequence. This table holds 90,000 to 150,000 clones, around 81% found once. The sample originates from a study of blood T cell repertoires in COVID-19. About the research overall: The United States, Italy and Spain supplied acute and convalescent COVID-19 samples. Sources were T cells, B-cell-depleted T cells, or PBMCs; the material itself was cDNA or gDNA.

This CDR3 spans 16 amino acids. Germline values: CDR1 KGHSH, CDR2 LQKENI. The ends lost 2 bases at V and 3 bases at J; junction bases unmatched: 6. The receptor was isolated from a human donor in a cohort sampled during active COVID-19. Specimen: peripheral blood. The chain is built from TRBV18 and TRBJ2-3, with 9 nucleotides matching TRBD1. The CDR3 sequence is CASSPGTGWMTDTQYF. The CDR3 region has the DNA TGTGCCAGCTCACCAGGGACAGGGTGGATGACAGATACGCAGTATTTT. The full variable domain, rest sourced from reference TRBV18 and TRBJ2-3, is NAGVMQNPRHLVRRRGQEARLRCSPMKGHSHVYWYRQLPEEGLKFMVYLQKENIIDESGMPKERFSAEFPKEGPSILRIQQVVRGDSAAYFCASSPGTGWMTDTQYFGPGTRLTVL.